This entry describes one TCR beta chain. Its matching antigen is unknown. Trimming cost V 0 bases and J 6 bases; bases outside gene matches: 8. This CDR3 contains 17 residues. CDR1 and CDR2 (germline): KGHSH, LQKENI. This entry comes from a study of cytomegalovirus exposure and HLA in healthy donors. A multiplex PCR was run with 60 Vbeta primers and 13 Jbeta primers. Method: immunoSEQ multiplex PCR; TCRdb's copy keeps in-frame clones and lacks some. The repertoire consists of about 130,000 clones, with 80% occurring once and the leading ten covering about 9.2%. Overall study findings and caveats: Most TCR sequences were seen very rarely across donors, but some public TCRs occurred in many. According to the study, roughly 160 TCR beta chains were cytomegalovirus-associated. Only CMV serostatus was available as immune exposure information.

V and J are TRBV18 and TRBJ2-1; the match to TRBD2 covers 10 bases. Material for sequencing was PBMCs. This receptor was obtained from a young man in good health and CMV-seropositive. The DNA of the CDR3 is TGTGCCAGCTCACCACCGGCTAGCGGGGGTTCGGGCAATGAGCAGTTCTTC. Amino acid sequence: CASSPPASGGSGNEQFF.